This T cell receptor (beta chain) was retrieved from a study of a mutant IDH1 vaccine in newly diagnosed glioma. CDR3 length: 15 amino acids. Germline CDR1 is SGHRS and CDR2 is YFSETQ. The trim removed 4 bases at V and 3 bases at J, leaving 8 bases unmatched. Data came from immunoSEQ multiplex PCR; TCRdb stores just in-frame clones and leaves some out. The sample includes approximately 100,000 clones, 85% to 90% of them seen just once. Time point: baseline, week 1 (first vaccination visit). Documented treatment: pre-vaccination baseline after standard-of-care therapy. The rearrangement links TRBV5-1 to TRBJ2-7; 9 bases line up with TRBD1. This receptor was taken from a woman in her 50s with glioma. Sequencing was performed on PBMCs, taken from a glioma patient treated with radiotherapy, temozolomide or both. The CDR3 DNA reads TGCGCCAGCAGCCAAGGACAGGGGAAGGACTACGAGCAGTACTTC. This sequence encodes CASSQGQGKDYEQYF. The complete variable domain, with remaining parts taken from reference TRBV5-1 and TRBJ2-7, reads KAGVTQTPRYLIKTRGQQVTLSCSPISGHRSVSWYQQTPGQGLQFLFEYFSETQRNKGNFPGRFSGRQFSNSRSEMNVSTLELGDSALYLCASSQGQGKDYEQYFGPGTRLTVT.